These 32 T cell receptor beta chains were sequenced from one sample in a study of response to subunit inactivated influenza vaccine. MiXCR, applied by TCRdb to the RT-PCR reads, yields one record per CDR3 protein. The repertoire holds roughly 570,000 distinct CDR3 sequences, with approximately 15% as singletons. The sample consisted of PBMCs from blood, taken roughly 12 days after vaccination. Receptors originate from a man aged 50 or older who received an inactivated influenza vaccine.

This clonotype was counted a few times. V usage is TRBV11-1 and J usage is TRBJ2-7, with D possibly being TRBD2 (6 bases). CDR1 and CDR2 (germline): SGHAT, FQDESV (reference sequence). The CDR3 sequence is 14 residues long. The V and J ends lost 5 bases and 3 bases respectively, with 14 bases between them. The CDR3 loop reads CASSLRDWSYEQYF. DNA for the CDR3: TGTGCCAGCAGCCTCCGGGACTGGAGCTACGAGCAGTACTTC.

This clonotype has only a few counts. In DNA, the CDR3 is TGTGCCAGCAGCCGGGGAGTCGGGGGGCATATGGCTGAAGCTTTCTTT. Translation: CASSRGVGGHMAEAFF. The chain uses TRBV14 and TRBJ1-1; weak D call: TRBD1 (6 bases). CDR1 is SGHDN and CDR2 is FVKESK in the germline V gene. V was shortened by 4 bases and J by 6 bases, with 21 bases between the two germline ends. The CDR3 has 16 amino acids.

This clonotype has a handful of counts. The chain links TRBV9 to TRBJ2-7; 12 bases align to TRBD2. Trimming cost V 2 bases and J 3 bases; bases outside gene matches: 0. Germline CDR1 reads SGDLS; CDR2 reads YYNGEE. The CDR3 is made up of 14 amino acids. The CDR3 loop is CASSVGLAGYEQYF. The CDR3 DNA follows: TGTGCCAGCAGCGTGGGACTAGCGGGCTACGAGCAGTACTTC.

This clonotype was detected a few times. V usage is TRBV5-1 and J usage is TRBJ2-2; 7 bases agree with TRBD2. Germline trimming cut 1 base from V and 6 bases from J; bases unmatched to any gene: 9. The CDR3 runs 16 residues. Germline loops: CDR1 SGHRS, CDR2 YFSETQ. CDR3 sequence (DNA): TGCGCCAGCAGCTTGTCGGCGCGGGGGTTCGCCGGGGAGCTGTTTTTT. Protein sequence: CASSLSARGFAGELFF.

This clonotype was detected only a few times. The gene calls are TRBV25-1 and TRBJ2-1, with 8 bases identical to TRBD2. V lost 5 bases and J lost 4; bases outside the gene matches: 7. The CDR3 extends over 15 amino acids. Germline lookup yields CDR1 MGHDK and CDR2 SYGVNS. The CDR3 sequence is CASSRSSGRYNEQFF. CDR3 nucleotides: TGTGCCAGCAGTAGATCTAGCGGGCGTTACAATGAGCAGTTCTTC.

There are a few counts of this clonotype. The chain joins TRBV29-1 to TRBJ2-3; the D gene is possibly TRBD2 (5 bases). V dropped 1 base and J dropped 5 bases, with 28 bases sitting between them. The CDR3 extends over 19 amino acids. Germline CDR1 is SQVTM and CDR2 is ANQGSEA. Written as DNA, the CDR3 is TGCAGCGTTGAAGGTGCCCGGTTTCGCCGGGGTGACCTCGTAGATACGCAGTATTTT. This translates into CSVEGARFRRGDLVDTQYF.

This clonotype was seen many times. V usage is TRBV3-1 and J usage is TRBJ1-3; no definite D call. The CDR3 covers 12 residues. The V gene's germline CDR1 is LGHDT and CDR2 YNNKEL (reference sequence). Trimming cost V 1 base and J 3 bases, with 1 base left between them. Written as DNA, the CDR3 is TGTGCCAGCAGCCAAGTTGGAAACACCATATATTTT. Its translation: CASSQVGNTIYF.

The V and J genes are TRBV27 and TRBJ2-3, with 9 bases matching TRBD2. The germline gives CDR1 MNHEY, CDR2 SMNVEV (reference sequence). The V segment lost 3 bases and the J segment 5 bases; nucleotides outside the gene matches: 6. The CDR3 length is 15 residues. The CDR3, as DNA: TGTGCCAGCAGTTTCGTTGCGGGGGGGCAAGATACGCAGTATTTT. It is translated as CASSFVAGGQDTQYF.

CDR3 sequence (DNA): TGCGCCAGCAGCTTGGAAGGCAGGACGGGTGAGCAGTTCTTC. As protein: CASSLEGRTGEQFF. This chain connects TRBV5-1 to TRBJ2-1; D gene uncertain. Germline CDR1 SGHRS, CDR2 YFSETQ. This CDR3 contains 14 residues. Trimming stripped 0 bases from V and 9 bases from J, with 13 bases between.

This clonotype came up a few times. The chain couples TRBV7-2 to TRBJ2-5; 9 bases fit TRBD2. The trim removed 6 bases at V and 9 bases at J, leaving 8 bases unmatched. This CDR3 is built from 13 residues. The germline V gene has CDR1 SGHTA and CDR2 FQGNSA. The CDR3 DNA follows: TGTGCCAGCAGGAGCGGGGGGTCCGGGGCCCAGTACTTC. Translating gives CASRSGGSGAQYF.

This chain uses TRBV25-1 with TRBJ2-7; TRBD1 agrees at 7 bases. The CDR3 loop spans 13 amino acids. CDR1 and CDR2 (germline): MGHDK, SYGVNS. After removal of 6 bases from V and 2 bases from J, the junction contained 4 bases not matched to a gene. CDR3 in amino acids: CASRDRTTYEQYF. The CDR3 DNA reads TGTGCCAGCAGGGACAGGACAACCTACGAGCAGTACTTC.

This chain links TRBV10-3 with TRBJ2-1, with 7 bases fitting TRBD2. Germline values: CDR1 ENHRY, CDR2 SYGVKD. The CDR3 totals 19 residues. V shed 7 bases and J 12 bases; nucleotides not matched to a gene: 30. The CDR3 DNA follows: TGTGCCATCATGGAAACTAGCGCGAGAGACTACAGCCTCCAAGGAAGGCAGTTCTTC. Protein product: CAIMETSARDYSLQGRQFF.

This clonotype has ten or more counts. This chain links TRBV11-2 with TRBJ2-1; D assignment may be TRBD1 or TRBD2 (5 bases each). Per germline, CDR1 SGHAT and CDR2 FQNNGV. V was trimmed by 2 bases and J by 8 bases, leaving 16 bases between them. The CDR3 sequence is 15 residues long. The CDR3 is CASSLMGVSGDEQFF. In DNA form, the CDR3 reads TGTGCCAGCAGCTTAATGGGGGTATCAGGTGATGAGCAGTTCTTC.

This clonotype showed up just a few times. The rearrangement joins TRBV5-1 to TRBJ2-5; no clear D gene. The CDR3 has 13 residues. Trimming left V 0 bases short and J 5 bases short, with 8 bases between. Germline CDR1 SGHRS, CDR2 YFSETQ. DNA for the CDR3: TGCGCCAGCAGCTTGGAGGCCAGGGAGACCCAGTACTTC. Translated: CASSLEARETQYF.

This clonotype was seen more than once but under ten times. The chain has TRBV20-1 and TRBJ2-3; TRBD2 aligns across 8 bases. CDR1 DFQATT and CDR2 SNEGSKA come from the germline V gene (reference sequence). This CDR3 spans 15 amino acids. The trim removed 0 bases at V and 6 bases at J, leaving 8 bases unmatched. In DNA form, the CDR3 reads TGCAGTGCTAGAGATCCACAAGGCGGGGGGGATACGCAGTATTTT. As protein: CSARDPQGGGDTQYF.

The chain joins TRBV12-3 or TRBV12-4 to TRBJ2-2; D unclear. CDR3 length equals 12 residues. Trimming stripped 6 bases from V and 6 bases from J, with 8 bases between. Here the CDR3 reads CASSYHAGELFF. The CDR3 DNA reads TGTGCCAGCAGCTATCACGCCGGGGAGCTGTTTTTT.

This clonotype has a count of ten or more. V is TRBV10-3 and J is TRBJ2-3; 8 nucleotides agree with TRBD2. The length of the CDR3 is 16 residues. V dropped 3 bases and J dropped 1; count of bases not matched to a gene: 6. Per germline, CDR1 ENHRY and CDR2 SYGVKD. CDR3 loop: CAISDEAGGGTDTQYF. CDR3 bases: TGTGCCATCAGTGATGAGGCGGGGGGCGGCACAGATACGCAGTATTTT.

The gene calls are TRBV3-1 and TRBJ2-2; 11 nucleotides align to TRBD1. Looked up from germline, CDR1 is LGHDT and CDR2 is YNNKEL (reference sequence). The CDR3 is 15 amino acids. The V gene end was trimmed by 8 bases and the J gene end by 2 bases; junction bases not matched to a gene: 4. DNA for the CDR3: TGTGCCAGCGGAGGACAGGGGGCTAACACCGGGGAGCTGTTTTTT. It translates to CASGGQGANTGELFF.

This clonotype was picked up a small number of times. The V call is TRBV19, the J call TRBJ2-4; D might be TRBD2 (6 bases). Between the trimmed V and J ends, which lost 5 bases and 0 bases, there was a span of 17 bases. Germline CDR1 reads LNHDA; CDR2 reads SQIVND (reference sequence). CDR3 length equals 17 residues. CDR3 protein: CASSPSIASAAKNIQYF. CDR3 nucleotides: TGTGCCAGTAGTCCTTCCATCGCTAGCGCAGCCAAAAACATTCAGTACTTC.

V is TRBV25-1 and J is TRBJ2-1; D unclear. The CDR3 consists of 11 residues. V was clipped by 5 bases and J by 8 bases, with 7 bases between them. The germline CDR1 and CDR2 sequences are MGHDK and SYGVNS. CDR3 DNA sequence: TGTGCCAGCAGTAAGATCTATGAGCAGTTCTTC. It encodes CASSKIYEQFF.

The chain carries TRBV20-1 and TRBJ1-4; no firm D call. The V gene lost 2 bases and the J gene lost 0 bases, with 22 bases spanning the gap. The CDR3 contains 19 residues. Per the germline V gene, CDR1 is DFQATT and CDR2 is SNEGSKA (reference sequence). Here the CDR3 DNA reads TGCAGTGCTAGATTGGGCGTGTCCGGGGTACCAGCAACTAATGAAAAACTGTTTTTT. It translates to CSARLGVSGVPATNEKLFF.

The V gene is TRBV24-1, the J gene TRBJ2-3; D is unclear. The V end lost 4 bases, the J end lost 3 bases, and 16 bases lay between the germline ends. The CDR3 runs to 16 residues. Germline-derived CDR1 and CDR2 are KGHDR and SFDVKD. The CDR3 spells CATSDPTGPSTDTQYF. The CDR3 nucleotides read TGTGCCACCAGTGACCCAACCGGGCCGTCAACAGATACGCAGTATTTT.

This clonotype was recorded a few times. This chain connects TRBV11-2 to TRBJ1-2; D gene unclear. CDR1 SGHAT and CDR2 FQNNGV come from the germline V gene. Between the trimmed V and J ends, which lost 2 bases and 4 bases, there was a span of 20 bases. The CDR3 has 17 residues. The CDR3 sequence is CASSLTPQPYSFYGYTF. The CDR3 DNA reads TGTGCCAGCAGCTTAACCCCCCAGCCGTACTCATTCTATGGCTACACCTTC.

This clonotype was counted between two and nine times. The chain employs TRBV2 and TRBJ1-2, with unresolved D. CDR1 is SNHLY, CDR2 FYNNEI, per germline. V was cut by 2 bases and J by 4 bases, with 14 bases left in between. The CDR3 consists of 15 residues. In DNA, the CDR3 is TGTGCCAGCAGTGAAAGGGCCAGTCGGGGCTATGGCTACACCTTC. Amino acid sequence: CASSERASRGYGYTF.

This clonotype was seen only a few times. The V and J genes are TRBV12-3 or TRBV12-4 and TRBJ1-4; 8 positions match TRBD1. The V and J ends lost 6 bases and 4 bases, in that order; junction bases with no gene match: 4. The CDR3 loop spans 14 amino acids. Here the CDR3 reads CASRTQGVNEKLFF. The CDR3 DNA reads TGTGCCAGCAGAACACAGGGGGTTAATGAAAAACTGTTTTTT.

Note on this clonotype: A much bigger clone sits one base away, suggesting this may be a read error. The chain joins TRBV7-2 to TRBJ2-7, with 8 bases identical to TRBD2. CDR3 length equals 16 residues. Germline lookup yields CDR1 SGHTA and CDR2 FQGNSA. CDR3 DNA sequence: TGTGCCAGCAGCTTACAAAGGTCGGGGGGGACATATGAGCAGGACTTC. Protein: CASSLQRSGGTYEQDF.

This clonotype was seen a few times. V usage is TRBV2 and J usage is TRBJ2-2, with D unclear. CDR3 length equals 14 residues. Germline V gene lookup returns CDR1 SNHLY and CDR2 FYNNEI. The ends were cut back, 5 bases at V and 6 bases at J, with 13 bases in the middle. The CDR3 sequence: CASSFRYAAGELFF. The CDR3 DNA sequence: TGTGCCAGCAGTTTCCGATACGCAGCCGGGGAGCTGTTTTTT. The full variable domain, completed using reference TRBV2 and TRBJ2-2, is EPEVTQTPSHQVTQMGQEVILRCVPISNHLYFYWYRQILGQKVEFLVSFYNNEISEKSEIFDDQFSVERPDGSNFTLKIRSTKLEDSAMYFCASSFRYAAGELFFGEGSRLTVL.

For the CDR3, the DNA is TGTGCCAGCAGCCAAGACTCATCGGGGATTGGAGAGACCCAGTACTTC. Protein: CASSQDSSGIGETQYF. The gene calls are TRBV4-2 and TRBJ2-5, with D possibly matching TRBD2 (5 bases). The germline gives CDR1 LGHNA, CDR2 YNFKEQ. V shed 0 bases and J shed 4 bases, with 15 bases lying between them. The CDR3 is 16 amino acids.

The V call is TRBV7-9, the J call TRBJ2-1; 8 bases align to TRBD2. Germline CDR1 and CDR2: SEHNR and FQNEAQ (reference sequence). This CDR3 is built from 14 residues. V lost 8 bases and J lost 6; bases outside the gene matches: 9. This chain's CDR3 is CASGVAGLPNEQFF. The CDR3 DNA follows: TGTGCCAGCGGGGTAGCGGGACTCCCCAATGAGCAGTTCTTC.

In this sample, this clonotype turned up a few times. J is TRBJ2-1 and V is TRBV10-3; 13 nucleotides match TRBD2. Looked up from germline, CDR1 is ENHRY and CDR2 is SYGVKD. V was clipped by 3 bases and J by 8 bases; unmatched bases: 10. The CDR3 runs 17 residues. In nucleotides, the CDR3 is TGTGCCATCAGTGATTCAGGAAGGACTAGCGGGAGAGATGAGCAGTTCTTC. It is translated as CAISDSGRTSGRDEQFF.

The J gene is TRBJ2-4, the V gene TRBV10-3; D is uncertain. This CDR3 has 14 amino acids. The V end was cut by 0 bases, the J end by 4 bases, with 7 bases between. The V gene's germline CDR1 is ENHRY and CDR2 SYGVKD. CDR3 sequence (DNA): TGTGCCATCAGTGAGTCTTTTAATAAAAACATTCAGTACTTC. Protein: CAISESFNKNIQYF.

The chain has TRBV3-2 and TRBJ2-7; TRBD2 is the table's D call and was not checked against the DNA. TRBV3-2 is listed as a pseudogene. This CDR3 spans 18 amino acids. The CDR3 DNA sequence: TGTGCCAGCAGCCAAGAGGTGACCCTAGCGGGAGCACTCGGCGAGCAGTACTTC. It is translated as CASSQEVTLAGALGEQYF.